The entry that follows covers one TCR beta chain sequence. As yet, its antigen is unknown. The data were produced by immunoSEQ multiplex PCR, yet TCRdb's version contains in-frame clones alone and is incomplete. The sample includes about 91,000 clones, 80% to 95% of them seen just once. This entry belongs to a study of siplizumab effects on memory and regulatory T cells. Study results and caveats: Major contributors to the alloresponse seemed to be naive T cells, which also appeared more diverse than memory cells. Alloreactive sequences traceable to unstimulated CD4+ memory cells were significantly reduced by siplizumab.

Germline-derived CDR1 and CDR2 are LNHDA and SQIVND (reference sequence). CDR3 length equals 15 residues. V lost 3 bases, J lost 4 bases, and 15 bases lay in between. The receptor comes from a human donor in good health. The rearrangement links TRBV19 to TRBJ1-2, with a weak D call TRBD1 (6 bases). The sequenced sample consisted of CD8+ T cells sorted from blood. The CDR3 here is CASSIRSGGPYGYTF. The CDR3 DNA reads TGTGCCAGTAGTATTCGGAGCGGGGGGCCCTATGGCTACACCTTC.